Listed below are T cell receptor beta chains from one sample, sequenced in a study of technical replicates of blood from several donors. Sequencing was performed with immunoSEQ multiplex PCR; in TCRdb, only in-frame clones are kept and a portion is missing. In the table there are about 89,000 clones, approximately 96% of which are singletons. The sample taken for sequencing was T cells isolated from PBMCs. The receptors were sampled from a human donor in good health. CDR3s leave out the opening cysteine and the closing phenylalanine or tryptophan. Not every row has a clone size; where given, it reads once, few, many or a size class.

length	V	J	size	CDR3
13	TRBV6-1	TRBJ2-5	NA	ASSRSGSTEETQY
12	TRBV9	TRBJ2-7	NA	ASSVSGTGVEQY
14	TRBV28	TRBJ1-6	NA	ASRQGQGVRDSPLH
12	TRBV11-2	TRBJ2-2	once	ASSSQGVGGELF
10	TRBV12-5	TRBJ1-2	NA	ASGFVFDGYT
13	TRBV5-1	TRBJ2-5	NA	ASSDPRDSGETQY
11	TRBV28	TRBJ2-7	NA	ASSPRQGYEQY
12	TRBV6-5	TRBJ2-3	NA	ASSGTGGTDTQY
15	TRBV7-5	TRBJ2-1	NA	VRSSTVERRFDNEQF
13	TRBV19	TRBJ2-3	NA	ASSIAGTRAHTQY
12	TRBV2	TRBJ2-5	NA	ASSENAFTETQY
18	TRBV5-1	TRBJ2-2	once	ASSLALLAGSSANTGELF
12	TRBV4-1	TRBJ1-2	NA	ASSQPLGYYGYT
10	TRBV2	TRBJ2-7	NA	ASRRETYEQY
13	TRBV7-7	TRBJ2-5	NA	ASSPTSERQETQY
13	TRBV5-4	TRBJ1-5	NA	ASSQEARRIQPQH
12	TRBV6-1	TRBJ2-5	NA	ASSELGARETQY
11	TRBV12-5	TRBJ2-7	once	ASGKGRSGEQY
13	TRBV19	TRBJ2-1	NA	ASSIRSGEGNEQF
15	TRBV6-4	TRBJ2-1	NA	ASSDSIGPGLVNEQF
13	TRBV19	TRBJ2-2	NA	ASSILAGATGELF
16	TRBV4-2	TRBJ2-3	NA	ASSQEPGLAGRGGTQY
11	TRBV7-2	TRBJ1-1	NA	ASSLMGAAEAF
12	TRBV29-1	TRBJ2-7	NA	SVQLAGVEYEQY
16	TRBV5-1	TRBJ2-1	NA	ASSLIERGPGGGNEQF
13	TRBV10-1	TRBJ2-7	NA	ASSDRGLAGFEQY
11	TRBV7-9	TRBJ1-2	NA	ASSLTGGDGYT
12	TRBV11-2	TRBJ2-3	NA	ASSFGPSTDTQY
13	TRBV19	TRBJ2-3	NA	ASSPRDRSTDTQY
10	TRBV9	TRBJ1-2	NA	ASTTGAYGYT
13	TRBV18	TRBJ2-1	once	ASSFVAGGQNEQF
13	TRBV5-1	TRBJ2-5	once	ASSLMAGGGETQY
10	TRBV10-3	TRBJ1-5	NA	ATGTENQPQH
13	TRBV19	TRBJ1-2	NA	ASSIDIRGFYGYT
13	TRBV9	TRBJ2-3	NA	ASSQEAVTPDTQY
11	TRBV7-9	TRBJ2-1	NA	ASSPWDSNEQF
12	TRBV7-2	TRBJ2-5	NA	ASSFGQARSPQY
15	TRBV5-1	TRBJ2-3	NA	ASSLAGTRSSTDTQY
18	TRBV5-1	TRBJ1-4	NA	ASSLGPQTKTAGGSEKLF
14	TRBV10-3	TRBJ2-1	once	AISERTSGSYNEQF
11	TRBV2	TRBJ2-1	once	ASSAGVFGPQF
9	TRBV29-1	TRBJ1-2	NA	SAPWGDGYT
13	TRBV6-1	TRBJ2-1	NA	ASSWDGSSYNEQF
11	TRBV10-3	TRBJ2-7	NA	AIAREGPYEQY
14	TRBV9	TRBJ1-1	NA	ASSVAGGTRNTEAF
13	TRBV4-1	TRBJ2-2	NA	ASSVGTVNTGELF
13	TRBV5-1	TRBJ2-7	NA	ASSAPGTSGNEQY
11	TRBV14	TRBJ2-7	NA	APKFCSSYEQY
12	TRBV28	TRBJ2-7	NA	ASSPRTATYEQY
15	TRBV25-1	TRBJ2-3	NA	ASQAPGLAASTDTQY
13	TRBV7-3	TRBJ1-2	NA	ASSSGQGASSSYT
13	TRBV6-1	TRBJ1-2	NA	ASSADRPTNYGYT
13	TRBV6-5	TRBJ1-1	once	ASSVTGWGNTEAF
14	TRBV6-6	TRBJ2-7	NA	ASSSPEGAYTYEQY
14	TRBV14	TRBJ1-2	NA	ASSQFISGGSYGYT
14	TRBV4-1	TRBJ2-3	NA	ASSQDQRGGLDTQY
12	TRBV6-5	TRBJ2-5	NA	ASSYRQGVETQY
11	TRBV13	TRBJ1-2	NA	ASSLQGGSGYT
13	TRBV27	TRBJ2-3	NA	ASSLEISGVHTQY
15	TRBV5-1	TRBJ2-2	NA	ASSLEGARPNTGELF